This entry lists 14 T cell receptor beta chains sequenced from one sample in a study of shared clonotypes between healthy human individuals (dated by TCRdb to the early 2020s). CD8 naive samples consisted of CD45RO-negative cells that were positively selected for CCR7, yielding a CD45RA+CCR7+ population without TemRA cells. The library was prepared using the immunoSEQ multiplex PCR assay. TCRdb mirrors the immuneACCESS table, restricted to in-frame sequences. Some clones are absent from its copies; in checked studies, under half trace to an unresolved V gene, and the reason for the others is unknown. In all, the sample holds 550,000 to 750,000 clones, and 90% to 95% of those were seen once. More than 20% of the sample lies in the top ten. Sequenced input: naive CD8+ T cells sorted from blood. Interpreted using the paper, the cell subset or site label stands for: CD45RA+CCR7+. These receptors were obtained from a man aged 25 to 45 in good health.

V is TRBV9 and J is TRBJ2-7; perhaps TRBD2 as D (6 bases). CDR3 length: 14 residues. From germline, CDR1 is SGDLS and CDR2 YYNGEE. Trimming cost V 0 bases and J 4 bases, with 11 bases left between them. The CDR3 region is CASSVGGVPYEQYF. In nucleotides, the CDR3 is TGTGCCAGCAGCGTAGGGGGGGTTCCTTACGAGCAGTACTTC.

The chain links TRBV6-6 to TRBJ2-5; D is unresolved. The CDR3 covers 12 residues. The germline V and J ends were trimmed by 2 bases and 5 bases, with 6 bases remaining between them. Germline assignment: CDR1 MNHNY and CDR2 SVGAGI (reference sequence). In DNA form, the CDR3 reads TGTGCCAGCAGTTACGGATCCGAGACCCAGTACTTC. It translates to CASSYGSETQYF.

The V and J genes are TRBV28 and TRBJ2-1; D unresolved. The ends were cut back, 5 bases at V and 3 bases at J, with 11 bases in the middle. The CDR3 is 14 residues long. Germline V CDR1 and CDR2: MDHEN, SYDVKM. The CDR3 region is CASSGQLIYNEQFF. DNA for the CDR3: TGTGCCAGCAGTGGTCAACTGATCTACAATGAGCAGTTCTTC.

The sample holds one count of this clone. The chain carries TRBV19 and TRBJ2-1; possible D gene TRBD1, 6 bases. V dropped 5 bases and J dropped 5 bases, with 10 bases sitting between them. The germline CDR1 and CDR2 sequences are LNHDA and SQIVND (reference sequence). The CDR3 is 13 amino acids. The CDR3 loop is CASSRDIHNEQFF. CDR3 DNA: TGTGCCAGTAGTCGGGACATACACAATGAGCAGTTCTTC.

This clone showed up just once. V usage is TRBV2 and J usage is TRBJ1-2; D is unclear. In germline, CDR1 is SNHLY, CDR2 FYNNEI. The CDR3 runs to 15 residues. Trimming removed 6 bases at V and 8 bases at J, with 22 bases between. CDR3 sequence reads: CASSETGPISHGYTF. The DNA of the CDR3 is TGTGCCAGCAGCGAAACTGGACCCATTTCTCACGGCTACACCTTC.

The count of this clone is one. The rearrangement links TRBV7-9 to TRBJ2-1, with 14 bases aligning to TRBD2. This CDR3 is 18 amino acids long. V was clipped by 4 bases and J by 3 bases; unmatched bases: 8. CDR1 is SEHNR and CDR2 is FQNEAQ in the germline V gene (reference sequence). In DNA, the CDR3 is TGTGCCAGCAGCTCCCGTGGGACTAGCGGGAGAGACTACAATGAGCAGTTCTTC. Translating it yields CASSSRGTSGRDYNEQFF.

The chain links TRBV7-9 to TRBJ1-1, with 8 bases identical to TRBD1. The CDR3 is made up of 13 amino acids. The germline V gene encodes CDR1 SEHNR and CDR2 FQNEAQ (reference sequence). Unmatched junction bases numbered 3, after V lost 8 bases and J lost 1 base. The chain's CDR3 is CASRQGQNTEAFF. The CDR3, as DNA: TGTGCCAGCCGACAGGGGCAGAACACTGAAGCTTTCTTT.

The chain couples TRBV6-5 to TRBJ2-3; D call uncertain. The CDR3 extends over 14 amino acids. Deletions cut 0 bases from V and 3 bases from J, with 7 bases between. The germline gives CDR1 MNHEY, CDR2 SVGAGI. CDR3 in DNA: TGTGCCAGCAGTTACTCGCCCCGGACAGATACGCAGTATTTT. It yields the protein CASSYSPRTDTQYF.

This chain links TRBV27 with TRBJ1-2; TRBD1 matches 7 bases. The trim removed 7 bases at V and 6 bases at J, leaving 20 bases unmatched. This CDR3 spans 17 amino acids. Germline values: CDR1 MNHEY, CDR2 SMNVEV (reference sequence). This CDR3 reads CASKKDRAHPMKNGYTF. CDR3 DNA: TGTGCCAGCAAAAAAGACAGGGCCCATCCTATGAAGAATGGCTACACCTTC.

Concerning this clone itself: Within the sample, other DNA sequences also encode this same CDR3. This chain uses TRBV29-1 with TRBJ2-3, with TRBD1 matching over 7 bases. V trimming: 4 bases; J trimming: 3 bases; junction bases outside the gene matches: 4. The CDR3 sequence is 13 residues long. Germline lookup yields CDR1 SQVTM and CDR2 ANQGSEA. The CDR3, as DNA: TGCAGCGTTGTGACAGGGTATACAGATACGCAGTATTTT. Translation: CSVVTGYTDTQYF.

In its sample, this clone was seen a few times. This chain connects TRBV27 to TRBJ1-5; D unclear. The V and J ends lost 6 bases and 2 bases respectively, with 11 bases between them. Germline CDR1 and CDR2: MNHEY and SMNVEV (reference sequence). This CDR3 spans 14 amino acids. DNA of the CDR3: TGTGCCAGCAGCCCGGGATGGGGCAATCAGCCCCAGCATTTT. Encoded protein: CASSPGWGNQPQHF.

The gene calls are TRBV5-4 and TRBJ2-7; D is ambiguous. The CDR3 spans 13 residues. V dropped 0 bases and J dropped 3 bases, with 7 bases sitting between them. The germline V gene encodes CDR1 SGHNT and CDR2 YYREEE (reference sequence). CDR3 DNA sequence: TGTGCCAGCAGCTTGGAGATTGACTACGAGCAGTACTTC. It codes for CASSLEIDYEQYF.

The chain is built from TRBV5-1 and TRBJ2-5; D gene ambiguous. The germline V gene has CDR1 SGHRS and CDR2 YFSETQ. This CDR3 comprises 15 residues. V lost 0 bases to trimming and J lost 3 bases, with 12 bases between them. The DNA of the CDR3 is TGCGCCAGCAGCTTGGAACCAACCTGGGAAGAGACCCAGTACTTC. Its translation: CASSLEPTWEETQYF.

The V and J genes are TRBV29-1 and TRBJ2-7, with TRBD2 matching over 9 bases. The CDR3 runs to 13 residues. CDR1 and CDR2 (germline): SQVTM, ANQGSEA. Unmatched junction bases numbered 8, after V lost 7 bases and J lost 4 bases. CDR3: CSARPAGGYEQYF. The DNA of the CDR3 is TGCAGCGCCCGACCAGCGGGGGGATACGAGCAGTACTTC.